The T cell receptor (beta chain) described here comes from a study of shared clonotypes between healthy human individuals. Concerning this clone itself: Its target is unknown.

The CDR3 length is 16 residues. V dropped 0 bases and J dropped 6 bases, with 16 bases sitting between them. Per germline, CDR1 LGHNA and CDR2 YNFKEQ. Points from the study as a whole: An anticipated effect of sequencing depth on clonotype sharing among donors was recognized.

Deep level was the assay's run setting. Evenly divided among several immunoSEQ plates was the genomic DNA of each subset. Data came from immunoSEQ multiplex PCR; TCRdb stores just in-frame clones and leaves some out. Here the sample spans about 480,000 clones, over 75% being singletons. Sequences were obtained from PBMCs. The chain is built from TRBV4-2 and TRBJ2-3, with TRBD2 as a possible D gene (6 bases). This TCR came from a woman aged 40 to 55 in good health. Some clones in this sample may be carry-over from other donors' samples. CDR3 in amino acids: CASSQDLGEAGDTQYF. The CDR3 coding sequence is TGTGCCAGCAGCCAAGATCTGGGGGAGGCGGGGGATACGCAGTATTTT.